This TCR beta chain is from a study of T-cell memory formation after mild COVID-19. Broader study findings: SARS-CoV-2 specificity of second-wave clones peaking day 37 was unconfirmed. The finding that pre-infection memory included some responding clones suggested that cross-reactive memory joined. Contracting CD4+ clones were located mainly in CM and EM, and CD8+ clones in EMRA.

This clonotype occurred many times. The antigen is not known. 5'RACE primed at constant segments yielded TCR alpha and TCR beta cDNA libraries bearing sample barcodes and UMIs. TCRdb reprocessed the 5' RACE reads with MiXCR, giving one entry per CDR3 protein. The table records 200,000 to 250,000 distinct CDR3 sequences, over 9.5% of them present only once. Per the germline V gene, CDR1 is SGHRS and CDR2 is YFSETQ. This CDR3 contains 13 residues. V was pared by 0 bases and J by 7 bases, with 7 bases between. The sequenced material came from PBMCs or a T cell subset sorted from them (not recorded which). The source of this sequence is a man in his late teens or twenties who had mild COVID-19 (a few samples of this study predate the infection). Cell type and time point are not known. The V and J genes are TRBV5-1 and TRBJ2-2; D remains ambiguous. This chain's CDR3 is CASSLDPVGELFF. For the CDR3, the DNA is TGCGCCAGCAGCTTGGACCCAGTCGGGGAGCTGTTTTTT. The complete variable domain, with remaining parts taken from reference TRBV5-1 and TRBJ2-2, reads KAGVTQTPRYLIKTRGQQVTLSCSPISGHRSVSWYQQTPGQGLQFLFEYFSETQRNKGNFPGRFSGRQFSNSRSEMNVSTLELGDSALYLCASSLDPVGELFFGEGSRLTVL.